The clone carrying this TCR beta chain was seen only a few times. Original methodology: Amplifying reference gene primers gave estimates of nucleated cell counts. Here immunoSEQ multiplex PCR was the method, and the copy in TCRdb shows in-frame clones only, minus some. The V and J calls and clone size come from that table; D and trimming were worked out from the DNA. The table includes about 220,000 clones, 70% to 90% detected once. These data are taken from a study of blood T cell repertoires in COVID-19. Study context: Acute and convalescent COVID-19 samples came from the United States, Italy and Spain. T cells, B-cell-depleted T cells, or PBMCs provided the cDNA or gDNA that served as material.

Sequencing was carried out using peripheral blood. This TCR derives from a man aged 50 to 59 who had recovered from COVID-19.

CDR3 DNA: TGTGCCAGCTCAGCCGGGACAGGGGTGGAGCAGTACTTC. Translating gives CASSAGTGVEQYF. J is TRBJ2-7 and V is TRBV18; 10 bases map to TRBD1. The CDR3 consists of 13 residues. V dropped 5 bases and J dropped 7; count of bases not matched to a gene: 5. Germline V CDR1 and CDR2: KGHSH, LQKENI.